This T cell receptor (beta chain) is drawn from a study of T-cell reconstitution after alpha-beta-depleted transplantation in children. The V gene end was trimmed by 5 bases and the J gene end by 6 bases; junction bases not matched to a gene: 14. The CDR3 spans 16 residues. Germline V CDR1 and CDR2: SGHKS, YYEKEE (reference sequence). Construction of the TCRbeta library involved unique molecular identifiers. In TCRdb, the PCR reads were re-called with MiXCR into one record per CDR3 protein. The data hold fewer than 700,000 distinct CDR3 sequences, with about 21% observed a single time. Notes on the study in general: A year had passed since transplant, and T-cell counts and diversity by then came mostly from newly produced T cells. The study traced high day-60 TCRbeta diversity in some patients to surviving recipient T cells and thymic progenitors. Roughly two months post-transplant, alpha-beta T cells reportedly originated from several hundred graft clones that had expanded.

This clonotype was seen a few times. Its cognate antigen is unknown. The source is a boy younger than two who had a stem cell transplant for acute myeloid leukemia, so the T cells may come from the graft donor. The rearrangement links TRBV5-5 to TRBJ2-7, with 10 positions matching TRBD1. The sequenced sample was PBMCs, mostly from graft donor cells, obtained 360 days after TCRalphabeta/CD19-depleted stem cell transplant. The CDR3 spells CASRKFPGQGIREQYF. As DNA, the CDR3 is TGTGCCAGCAGAAAATTTCCGGGACAGGGGATTCGCGAGCAGTACTTC. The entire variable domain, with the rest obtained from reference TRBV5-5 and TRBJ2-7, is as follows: DAGVTQSPTHLIKTRGQQVTLRCSPISGHKSVSWYQQVLGQGPQFIFQYYEKEERGRGNFPDRFSARQFPNYSSELNVNALLLGDSALYLCASRKFPGQGIREQYFGPGTRLTVT.